The 20 T cell receptor beta chains below all came from one sample that was sequenced in a study of beta chain features in type 1 diabetes. Every bit of the isolated RNA underwent reverse transcription, so sequencing read expressed TCRB transcripts. TCRdb's copy holds only in-frame clones and misses some; the assay was immunoSEQ multiplex PCR. The data contain about 140,000 clones, over 8% of them singletons. The specimen sequenced was central memory CD4+ T cells from blood. The receptors here all came from a woman aged 35 to 49 in good health.

Details on this clone: Other DNA sequences in this specimen translate into the identical CDR3. The chain uses TRBV5-1 and TRBJ2-3, with 13 positions matching TRBD2. Germline values: CDR1 SGHRS, CDR2 YFSETQ. The CDR3 is 16 amino acids. Trimming took 4 bases from V and 2 from J; bases not matched to a gene: 4. The chain's CDR3 is CASSSGLAGDTDTQYF. In nucleotides, the CDR3 is TGCGCCAGCAGCAGCGGACTAGCGGGGGACACAGATACGCAGTATTTT.

This clone was seen a few times. In the same sample, other DNA sequences code for this CDR3. The chain combines TRBV7-2 with TRBJ2-7; 9 bases match TRBD2. The CDR3 runs 14 residues. V was pared by 3 bases and J by 6 bases, with 6 bases of the junction left unmatched. Germline loops: CDR1 SGHTA, CDR2 FQGNSA. Here the CDR3 DNA reads TGTGCCAGCAGCTTCGGCGGGGGGGCGGCCGAGCAGTACTTC. It codes for CASSFGGGAAEQYF.

V and J are TRBV19 and TRBJ2-1; TRBD2 might be the D (5 bases). The CDR3 loop spans 15 amino acids. V was cut by 1 base and J by 6 bases, with 13 bases left in between. The V gene's germline CDR1 is LNHDA and CDR2 SQIVND (reference sequence). For the CDR3, the DNA is TGTGCCAGTAGTATAGCGGGGTCGGCAAGCAATGAGCAGTTCTTC. This gives the protein CASSIAGSASNEQFF.

This clone was detected only a few times. The chain has TRBV6-5 and TRBJ1-5; 7 bases map to TRBD1. J gave up 5 bases and V 6 bases, and 4 bases lay outside the gene matches. This CDR3 spans 13 amino acids. From germline, CDR1 is MNHEY and CDR2 SVGAGI. As DNA, the CDR3 is TGTGCCAGCAGACCAGACAGGGATCAGCCCCAGCATTTT. It encodes CASRPDRDQPQHF.

This chain's CDR3 is CAISEAGPTDTQYF. The CDR3 nucleotides read TGTGCCATCAGTGAGGCGGGGCCCACAGATACGCAGTATTTT. The chain is built from TRBV10-3 and TRBJ2-3, with D maybe TRBD2 (6 bases). The CDR3 is made up of 14 amino acids. Germline V lookup: CDR1 ENHRY, CDR2 SYGVKD. Trimming shortened V by 2 bases and J by 2 bases, and 8 bases separated the two germline ends.

This clone was observed a few times. The V gene is TRBV19, the J gene TRBJ2-7, with D unresolved. CDR3 length: 11 amino acids. The V gene lost 4 bases and the J gene lost 5 bases, with 6 bases spanning the gap. Germline values: CDR1 LNHDA, CDR2 SQIVND (reference sequence). The CDR3 sequence: CASSSQNEQYF. CDR3 coding DNA: TGTGCCAGTAGTAGCCAGAACGAGCAGTACTTC.

V and J are TRBV5-1 and TRBJ2-1, with D hard to call. The CDR3 spans 14 residues. The germline CDR1 and CDR2 sequences are SGHRS and YFSETQ. V dropped 4 bases and J dropped 5 bases, with 13 bases sitting between them. In DNA, the CDR3 is TGCGCCAGCAGCCGCAACCTAGGAGACAATGAGCAGTTCTTC. Translating it yields CASSRNLGDNEQFF.

The sample holds a few counts of this clone. V and J are TRBV14 and TRBJ2-7, with D possibly matching TRBD2 (5 bases). The CDR3 is 13 residues long. Trimming stripped 5 bases from V and 5 bases from J, with 13 bases between. Germline V gene data show CDR1 as SGHDN and CDR2 as FVKESK. CDR3: CASSWRAFNEQYF. CDR3 nucleotide sequence: TGTGCCAGCAGCTGGCGGGCATTTAACGAGCAGTACTTC.

J is TRBJ1-1 and V is TRBV7-8; D is unresolved. V was shortened by 5 bases and J by 1 base, with 14 bases between the two germline ends. CDR3 length: 15 residues. Germline lookup yields CDR1 SGHVS and CDR2 FQNEAQ. The CDR3 protein is CASSNGGLRNTEAFF. The CDR3 DNA reads as TGTGCCAGCAGCAACGGCGGACTCCGGAACACTGAAGCTTTCTTT.

Only a few counts were recorded for this clone. The V call is TRBV2, the J call TRBJ2-7; 8 bases match TRBD2. The CDR3 spans 14 residues. The trim removed 2 bases at V and 4 bases at J, leaving 4 bases unmatched. CDR1 and CDR2 (germline): SNHLY, FYNNEI. CDR3 residues: CASSESGGAYEQYF. In DNA form, the CDR3 reads TGTGCCAGCAGTGAATCGGGAGGGGCGTACGAGCAGTACTTC.

As DNA, the CDR3 is TGTGCCAGCAGTGCCCAGGGGTCGAGGCCAGATACGCAGTATTTT. This gives the protein CASSAQGSRPDTQYF. The gene calls are TRBV9 and TRBJ2-3, with a tentative D call TRBD1 (6 bases). V was shortened by 5 bases and J by 4 bases, with 17 bases between the two germline ends. Looked up from germline, CDR1 is SGDLS and CDR2 is YYNGEE. This CDR3 contains 15 residues.

The chain is built from TRBV19 and TRBJ2-3, with D possibly matching TRBD1 (5 bases). Trimming removed 7 bases from V and 3 bases from J, with 17 bases in between. The CDR3 is 15 amino acids. Germline CDR1 reads LNHDA; CDR2 reads SQIVND (reference sequence). The CDR3 bases are TGTGCCAGTATTGGCCCAGGGCAGAGGACAGATACGCAGTATTTT. Its protein product is CASIGPGQRTDTQYF.

This clone was counted ten times or more. The gene calls are TRBV4-3 and TRBJ1-2; 8 bases align to TRBD1. J gave up 2 bases and V 4 bases, and 15 bases lay outside the gene matches. The germline V gene encodes CDR1 LGHNA and CDR2 YSLEER. The CDR3 covers 18 residues. The CDR3 region is CASSPQRNFRTGNYGYTF. The DNA for the CDR3 is TGCGCCAGCAGCCCGCAGAGGAACTTTCGGACAGGGAACTATGGCTACACCTTC.

The table lists this clone with a few counts. The rearrangement uses TRBV19 and TRBJ1-2, with 8 bases that match TRBD1. Unmatched junction bases numbered 14, after V lost 10 bases and J lost 4 bases. Germline V gene data show CDR1 as LNHDA and CDR2 as SQIVND (reference sequence). The CDR3 consists of 15 residues. The CDR3 reads CATQETGVDRYGYTF. The DNA of the CDR3 is TGTGCCACCCAAGAGACAGGGGTCGACCGCTATGGCTACACCTTC.

Only a few counts were recorded for this clone. This chain uses TRBV6-5 with TRBJ2-7, with a weak D call TRBD2 (6 bases). V lost 5 bases and J lost 3, with 17 bases in between. The CDR3 is 15 amino acids. Germline lookup yields CDR1 MNHEY and CDR2 SVGAGI. CDR3 in DNA: TGTGCCAGCAGTCCCGGCGGGGCAGGTGGCTACGAGCAGTACTTC. It yields the protein CASSPGGAGGYEQYF.

The chain uses TRBV7-8 and TRBJ2-3; 16 bases are shared with TRBD2. Germline values: CDR1 SGHVS, CDR2 FQNEAQ. V lost 0 bases to trimming and J lost 2 bases; unmatched junction nucleotides: 8. This CDR3 has 20 amino acids. DNA for the CDR3: TGTGCCAGCAGCTTAGCTGGGACTAGCGGGGGGGCCCATTACACAGATACGCAGTATTTT. Protein sequence: CASSLAGTSGGAHYTDTQYF. Drawing the rest from reference TRBV7-8 and TRBJ2-3, the complete variable domain is GAGVSQSPRYKVAKRGQDVALRCDPISGHVSLFWYQQALGQGPEFLTYFQNEAQLDKSGLPSDRFFAERPEGSVSTLKIQRTQQEDSAVYLCASSLAGTSGGAHYTDTQYFGPGTRLTVL.

This clone occurred a few times. The V and J genes are TRBV5-1 and TRBJ2-1; maybe TRBD2 (7 bases). The CDR3 loop spans 16 amino acids. The germline V gene has CDR1 SGHRS and CDR2 YFSETQ. Trimming cost V 4 bases and J 2 bases, with 16 bases left between them. CDR3 DNA: TGCGCCAGCAGCCCGAGACTAGGGGGGGCCTACAATGAGCAGTTCTTC. Translated: CASSPRLGGAYNEQFF.

The chain is built from TRBV6-5 and TRBJ2-7; maybe TRBD1 (5 bases). Germline V gene sequence: CDR1 MNHEY, CDR2 SVGAGI. The V end was cut by 5 bases, the J end by 6 bases, with 17 bases between. The CDR3 totals 14 residues. CDR3 DNA sequence: TGTGCCAGCAGTCTCACCCCTAGGGGAACCGAGCAGTACTTC. It codes for CASSLTPRGTEQYF.

V usage is TRBV19 and J usage is TRBJ1-5, with TRBD1 matching over 9 bases. Germline CDR1 LNHDA, CDR2 SQIVND (reference sequence). This CDR3 has 15 residues. With 3 bases clipped from V and 5 bases from J, the junction kept 5 bases outside the gene matches. The CDR3 loop is CASSIAGQGDQPQHF. Here the CDR3 DNA reads TGTGCCAGTAGTATCGCGGGACAGGGCGATCAGCCCCAGCATTTT.

This rearrangement joins TRBV29-1 to TRBJ2-2; D gene ambiguous. Germline values: CDR1 SQVTM, CDR2 ANQGSEA. V was clipped by 4 bases and J by 5 bases, with 14 bases between them. The CDR3 runs 14 residues. The CDR3 protein is CSVVGFGLTGELFF. CDR3 sequence (DNA): TGCAGCGTTGTCGGTTTCGGGTTAACCGGGGAGCTGTTTTTT.